This TCR beta chain derives from a study of cytomegalovirus exposure and HLA in healthy donors. Remarks on this clone: Its antigen is unknown.

The PCR contained 60 Vbeta and 13 Jbeta primers. The table came from immunoSEQ multiplex PCR; TCRdb's copy has only in-frame clones and leaves some out. The sample totals some 60,000 clones; its top ten clones hold approximately 4.3%. Study-wide points: It emerged from a later analysis that several of the most significant clusters appeared to be linked to common viral pathogens.

This TCR came from a male donor in good health and CMV-seronegative. Material for sequencing was PBMCs.

The CDR3, as DNA: TGCAGCGGCGGGACAGGGGATGGCTACACCTTC. It codes for CSGGTGDGYTF. V gene TRBV29-1 combines with J gene TRBJ1-2; TRBD1 agrees at 10 bases. The CDR3 loop spans 11 amino acids. The ends lost 7 bases at V and 6 bases at J; junction bases unmatched: 2. Germline lookup yields CDR1 SQVTM and CDR2 ANQGSEA.